The 15 T cell receptor beta chains below come from one sample, sequenced in a study of CD8 T cells in ankylosing spondylitis. TCRdb itself ran the 5' RACE reads through MiXCR, one entry per CDR3 protein. The sample holds about 240,000 distinct CDR3 sequences, 7.5% to 9.5% seen once. Material for sequencing was blood, either unsorted or a sorted T cell fraction (not recorded which). These receptors were taken from a female donor with ankylosing spondylitis or in good health (not recorded which).

This clonotype has a count of ten or more. J is TRBJ1-6 and V is TRBV5-1; D is unclear. The CDR3 contains 14 residues. Germline-derived CDR1 and CDR2 are SGHRS and YFSETQ. The V and J ends lost 1 base and 5 bases respectively, with 7 bases between them. The CDR3 DNA follows: TGCGCCAGCAGCTTGTCAGGAAATAATTCACCCCTCCACTTT. Protein: CASSLSGNNSPLHF.

Ten or more counts support this clonotype. This rearrangement joins TRBV12-3 or TRBV12-4 to TRBJ2-3; the match to TRBD2 covers 8 bases. This CDR3 is 13 amino acids long. V lost 11 bases, J lost 4 bases, and 8 bases stayed unmatched. The CDR3: CAAARGGSDTQYF. CDR3 DNA sequence: TGTGCCGCAGCCCGGGGGGGGTCAGATACGCAGTATTTT.

At least ten counts were recorded for this clonotype. The chain combines TRBV6-1 with TRBJ2-7; possibly TRBD1 for D (7 bases). The length of the CDR3 is 13 residues. The germline V and J ends were trimmed by 8 bases and 7 bases, with 18 bases remaining between them. Germline V gene data show CDR1 as MNHNS and CDR2 as SASEGT. The CDR3 loop reads CASEKGGAGEQYF. The CDR3 nucleotides read TGTGCCAGCGAGAAAGGGGGCGCGGGGGAGCAGTACTTC.

At least ten counts were recorded for this clonotype. CDR3 sequence reads: CASKRDTEGYTF. Written as DNA, the CDR3 is TGTGCCAGCAAACGAGATACAGAAGGCTACACCTTC. The chain employs TRBV2 and TRBJ1-2; D is unresolved. Deletions cut 7 bases from V and 8 bases from J, with 14 bases between. The CDR3 is 12 residues long. Germline CDR1 reads SNHLY; CDR2 reads FYNNEI. The full variable domain, completed using reference TRBV2 and TRBJ1-2, is EPEVTQTPSHQVTQMGQEVILRCVPISNHLYFYWYRQILGQKVEFLVSFYNNEISEKSEIFDDQFSVERPDGSNFTLKIRSTKLEDSAMYFCASKRDTEGYTFGSGTRLTVV.

Details on this clonotype: A much larger clone lies one base from this, so it may be a read error. The chain joins TRBV6-5 to TRBJ1-1; D remains ambiguous. The CDR3 contains 13 residues. Looked up from germline, CDR1 is MNHEY and CDR2 is SVGAGI. This CDR3 is CASSYSAFTGAFF. CDR3 DNA sequence: TGTGCCAGCAGTTACTCGGCATTCACTGGAGCTTTCTTT.

The V gene is TRBV7-2, the J gene TRBJ2-7; D remains unclear. The V gene's germline CDR1 is SGHTA and CDR2 FQGNSA. CDR3 length: 13 residues. The ends were cut back, 5 bases at V and 3 bases at J, with 11 bases in the middle. The CDR3 sequence is CASSLPDHYEQYF. The CDR3 region has the DNA TGTGCCAGCAGCCTCCCAGATCACTACGAGCAGTACTTC. The full variable domain, in which reference TRBV7-2 and TRBJ2-7 provide the parts outside the CDR3, is GAGVSQSPSNKVTEKGKDVELRCDPISGHTALYWYRQSLGQGLEFLIYFQGNSAPDKSGLPSDRFSAERTGGSVSTLTIQRTQQEDSAVYLCASSLPDHYEQYFGPGTRLTVT.

This clonotype appeared many times. V and J are TRBV5-1 and TRBJ2-5; TRBD2 might be the D (5 bases). The CDR3 spans 14 residues. Germline values: CDR1 SGHRS, CDR2 YFSETQ. Trimming shortened V by 1 base and J by 2 bases, and 9 bases separated the two germline ends. The CDR3 DNA sequence: TGCGCCAGCAGCTTGAACGCGGGTCAAGAGACCCAGTACTTC. It yields the protein CASSLNAGQETQYF.

Concerning this clonotype: A much more abundant neighbour one base away suggests this may be a read error. The V gene is TRBV12-3 or TRBV12-4, the J gene TRBJ2-6, with D possibly TRBD2 on 6 matching bases. The length of the CDR3 is 17 residues. Here the CDR3 DNA reads TGTGCCAGCAGTACCGGGACTGCAGCTTCTGGGGCCAACGTCCCGACTTTC. As protein: CASSTGTAASGANVPTF.

This clonotype occurred many times. CDR3 residues: CSANPLAGVSETQYF. Here the CDR3 DNA reads TGCAGTGCAAACCCCCTAGCGGGAGTTTCAGAGACCCAGTACTTC. The chain employs TRBV20-1 and TRBJ2-5, with 10 bases lining up with TRBD2. CDR1 and CDR2 from the germline V gene are DFQATT and SNEGSKA (reference sequence). The junction had 11 bases not matched to a gene; V was cut back by 6 bases and J by 4 bases. The CDR3 is 15 residues long.

This clonotype was counted many times. V is TRBV12-3 or TRBV12-4 and J is TRBJ1-5; D ambiguous. Trimming pared 2 bases from V and 5 bases from J, leaving 7 bases between. The CDR3 has 13 amino acids. CDR3 residues: CASSLNRDQPQHF. The CDR3 DNA follows: TGTGCCAGCAGTTTAAATAGGGATCAGCCCCAGCATTTT.

The sample holds a few counts of this clonotype. The rearrangement links TRBV20-1 to TRBJ2-1; D gene ambiguous. V dropped 4 bases and J dropped 10 bases, with 14 bases sitting between them. The CDR3 runs 12 residues. Germline CDR1 and CDR2: DFQATT and SNEGSKA (reference sequence). The CDR3 nucleotides read TGCAGTGCTACTAGTTATCCCTACGAGCAGTTCTTC. Its protein product is CSATSYPYEQFF.

As to this clonotype: This sequence may be a read error, since a much larger clone differs from it by one base. The rearrangement uses TRBV2 and TRBJ2-4, with 8 nucleotides matching TRBD1. Germline V CDR1 and CDR2: SNHLY, FYNNEI. The CDR3 totals 17 residues. The CDR3 DNA is TGTACCAGCAGTGAACCACAGGGGGTACCCACCAAAAACATTCAGTACTTC. Residues: CTSSEPQGVPTKNIQYF. Combining the CDR3 with reference TRBV2 and TRBJ2-4 gives the whole variable domain EPEVTQTPSHQVTQMGQEVILRCVPISNHLYFYWYRQILGQKVEFLVSFYNNEISEKSEIFDDQFSVERPDGSNFTLKIRSTKLEDSAMYFCTSSEPQGVPTKNIQYFGAGTRLSVL.

This clonotype appeared many times. The chain uses TRBV9 and TRBJ2-2; TRBD1 matches at 9 bases. The CDR3 runs 17 residues. Per germline, CDR1 SGDLS and CDR2 YYNGEE. After removal of 0 bases from V and 6 bases from J, the junction contained 9 bases not matched to a gene. CDR3: CASSVGDRAVVAGELFF. Here the CDR3 DNA reads TGTGCCAGCAGCGTAGGGGACAGGGCGGTCGTGGCCGGGGAGCTGTTTTTT.

This clonotype was detected ten times or more. The V gene is TRBV21-1, the J gene TRBJ2-1; the listed D gene, TRBD2, was not tested against the DNA. TRBV21-1 is classified as a pseudogene. The CDR3 covers 18 residues. As DNA, the CDR3 is TGTGCCAGCAGCAAAAGGAGGGCTAGCGGGAGGGCGAGCAATGAGCAGTTCTTC. It codes for CASSKRRASGRASNEQFF.

This clonotype was seen more than once but under ten times. The chain has TRBV6-2 or TRBV6-3 and TRBJ1-1, with D possibly matching TRBD1 (5 bases). V lost 2 bases and J lost 5, with 9 bases in between. This CDR3 region has 13 residues. Per germline, CDR1 MNHEY and CDR2 SVGEGT. The DNA of the CDR3 is TGTGCCAGCAGTTACAGGAGGGGAACTGAAGCTTTCTTT. Its translation is CASSYRRGTEAFF.